The 23 T cell receptor beta chains below all came from one sample that was sequenced in a study of blood T cells in healthy people across ages. With a J-beta primer mix and a sample-barcoded 5' primer, a second PCR ran about 6 to 11 cycles. TCRdb re-analysed the 5' RACE reads in MiXCR, keeping a single row per CDR3 protein. The repertoire holds some 760,000 distinct CDR3 sequences, with 25% as singletons. This sample was shared with a second study, whose subject was T cells of mothers and their children.

Specimen: blood. The receptors shown here come from a boy younger than 18 in good health.

V is TRBV24-1 and J is TRBJ2-1; D ambiguous. Trimming removed 0 bases at V and 0 bases at J, with 8 bases between. The CDR3 runs to 16 residues. Per the germline V gene, CDR1 is KGHDR and CDR2 is SFDVKD. CDR3 loop: CATSDLRANSYNEQFF. The CDR3 DNA follows: TGTGCCACCAGTGATTTGAGGGCTAACTCCTACAATGAGCAGTTCTTC.

The chain combines TRBV5-6 with TRBJ2-3; D is undetermined. Germline V lookup: CDR1 SGHDT, CDR2 YYEEEE. Between the trimmed V and J ends, which lost 4 bases and 8 bases, there was a span of 14 bases. The CDR3 runs to 13 residues. The CDR3 nucleotides are TGTGCCAGCAGCCTTAAAGACCTATTTACGCAGTATTTT. Translated, it gives CASSLKDLFTQYF. Based on the CDR3 plus reference TRBV5-6 and TRBJ2-3, the full variable domain is DAGVTQSPTHLIKTRGQQVTLRCSPKSGHDTVSWYQQALGQGPQFIFQYYEEEERQRGNFPDRFSGHQFPNYSSELNVNALLLGDSALYLCASSLKDLFTQYFGPGTRLTVL.

This clonotype turned up a few times. The chain carries TRBV7-9 and TRBJ2-3; D remains unclear. The CDR3 has 16 residues. The V end lost 3 bases, the J end lost 5 bases, and 18 bases lay between the germline ends. Germline CDR1 SEHNR, CDR2 FQNEAQ (reference sequence). CDR3 DNA: TGTGCCAGCAGCTTTCCCCATGACGAGAGGATAGATACGCAGTATTTT. It translates to CASSFPHDERIDTQYF.

This sequence joins TRBV10-3 and TRBJ2-1, with 10 bases identical to TRBD2. Germline trimming cut 2 bases from V and 4 bases from J; bases unmatched to any gene: 8. From germline, CDR1 is ENHRY and CDR2 SYGVKD. This CDR3 spans 17 amino acids. The CDR3 protein is CAISEPNLSGGYNEQFF. The CDR3 DNA sequence: TGTGCCATCAGTGAGCCCAACCTTAGCGGGGGGTACAATGAGCAGTTCTTC.

This clonotype has a handful of counts. The chain joins TRBV20-1 to TRBJ2-3; TRBD2 might be the D (6 bases). The germline V gene has CDR1 DFQATT and CDR2 SNEGSKA (reference sequence). The V end was cut by 6 bases, the J end by 10 bases, with 20 bases between. The CDR3 contains 13 residues. The CDR3 coding sequence is TGCAGTGCAGGGTCGGGAGTAGGGGATGCGCAGTATTTT. Translated, it gives CSAGSGVGDAQYF.

This clonotype was found a few times. The V gene is TRBV6-1, the J gene TRBJ2-5; 9 nucleotides align to TRBD1. Trimming removed 3 bases from V and 5 bases from J; junction bases left unmatched: 7. This CDR3 has 15 amino acids. CDR1 is MNHNS, CDR2 SASEGT, per germline. The CDR3 sequence: CASSEGDRDTETQYF. CDR3 nucleotides: TGTGCCAGCAGTGAGGGGGACAGGGATACCGAGACCCAGTACTTC.

The V call is TRBV12-3 or TRBV12-4, the J call TRBJ2-3, with TRBD1 matching over 7 bases. This CDR3 is built from 15 residues. The J segment lost 2 bases and the V segment lost 7 bases, leaving 9 bases of the junction unmatched. Here the CDR3 DNA reads TGTGCCAGCACTCGGTCGACAGGGCTCACAGATACGCAGTATTTT. This encodes CASTRSTGLTDTQYF.

This sequence joins TRBV25-1 and TRBJ2-2, with D maybe TRBD1 (6 bases). The CDR3 totals 16 residues. V was cut by 3 bases and J by 0 bases, with 11 bases left in between. Germline-derived CDR1 and CDR2 are MGHDK and SYGVNS. CDR3 bases: TGTGCCAGCAGTGATTCTCAGGGGCCGAACACCGGGGAGCTGTTTTTT. This encodes CASSDSQGPNTGELFF.

The sample holds a few counts of this clonotype. The chain recombines TRBV4-1 with TRBJ1-2; 8 nucleotides agree with TRBD1. J gave up 5 bases and V 3 bases, and 8 bases lay outside the gene matches. The CDR3 has 15 residues. Germline V gene data show CDR1 as MGHRA and CDR2 as YSYEKL. This CDR3 reads CASSHGQGVGYGYTF. As DNA, the CDR3 is TGCGCCAGCAGCCACGGACAGGGCGTTGGATATGGCTACACCTTC.

This clonotype has just a few counts. The chain couples TRBV29-1 to TRBJ1-4; D unclear. The CDR3 has 15 residues. The V gene lost 3 bases and the J gene lost 0 bases, with 11 bases spanning the gap. Germline CDR1 is SQVTM and CDR2 is ANQGSEA. This chain's CDR3 is CSVELEGSTNEKLFF. The DNA for the CDR3 is TGCAGCGTTGAGTTGGAGGGATCAACTAATGAAAAACTGTTTTTT. Looking up the rest from reference TRBV29-1 and TRBJ1-4 gives the full variable domain: SAVISQKPSRDICQRGTSLTIQCQVDSQVTMMFWYRQQPGQSLTLIATANQGSEATYESGFVIDKFPISRPNLTFSTLTVSNMSPEDSSIYLCSVELEGSTNEKLFFGSGTQLSVL.

This rearrangement joins TRBV12-3 or TRBV12-4 to TRBJ1-2; D unresolved. V was cut by 1 base and J by 14 bases, with 11 bases left in between. The CDR3 is made up of 11 amino acids. This CDR3 reads CASSLGAARTF. The CDR3 region has the DNA TGTGCCAGCAGTTTAGGGGCAGCTAGGACCTTC.

This clonotype was seen a handful of times. The V call is TRBV9, the J call TRBJ2-5, with TRBD2 identical over 7 bases. The J call may not be correct, given that the DNA end is closer to TRBJ2-7. The CDR3 contains 14 residues. The V gene's germline CDR1 is SGDLS and CDR2 YYNGEE. CDR3 sequence: CASSEAGTGGEQYF. CDR3 DNA sequence: TGTGCCAGCAGCGAGGCTGGGACGGGGGGCGAGCAGTACTTC.

The rearrangement uses TRBV29-1 and TRBJ2-3, with TRBD2 as a possible D gene (5 bases). V dropped 4 bases and J dropped 4 bases, with 18 bases sitting between them. This CDR3 comprises 15 residues. Germline CDR1 reads SQVTM; CDR2 reads ANQGSEA. The CDR3: CSVVFVGDLSDTQYF. The CDR3 nucleotides are TGCAGCGTTGTGTTTGTGGGAGACCTTTCAGATACGCAGTATTTT.

There are many counts of this clonotype. V and J are TRBV29-1 and TRBJ1-4; D gene uncertain. The germline gives CDR1 SQVTM, CDR2 ANQGSEA. There are 15 residues in the CDR3. Trimming took off 5 bases at V and 10 bases at J, with 23 bases between the two ends. The CDR3 protein is CSVQPGEGGAAKLFF. CDR3 sequence (DNA): TGCAGCGTTCAACCCGGGGAAGGAGGAGCAGCAAAACTGTTTTTT.

This chain uses TRBV7-9 with TRBJ2-1; D ambiguous. V shed 1 base and J shed 12 bases, with 10 bases lying between them. The CDR3 has 12 amino acids. Per germline, CDR1 SEHNR and CDR2 FQNEAQ (reference sequence). The CDR3 nucleotides are TGTGCCAGCAGCTTAGGAGTGCTGGGGCAGTTCTTC. Translation gives CASSLGVLGQFF. The full variable domain, with the rest looked up from reference TRBV7-9 and TRBJ2-1, is DTGVSQNPRHKITKRGQNVTFRCDPISEHNRLYWYRQTLGQGPEFLTYFQNEAQLEKSRLLSDRFSAERPKGSFSTLEIQRTEQGDSAMYLCASSLGVLGQFFGPGTRLTVL.

This clonotype has only a few counts. The chain links TRBV9 to TRBJ2-7, with 8 bases fitting TRBD2. Germline V CDR1 and CDR2: SGDLS, YYNGEE. V was clipped by 0 bases and J by 6 bases; unmatched bases: 8. CDR3 length equals 15 residues. CDR3 region: CASSVGPGGPFEQYF. As DNA, the CDR3 is TGTGCCAGCAGCGTAGGTCCGGGAGGGCCATTCGAGCAGTACTTC.

This clonotype was observed a few times. Germline is not matched at one junction end, which may reflect a read error. The V and J genes are TRBV12-3 or TRBV12-4 and TRBJ1-3, with D perhaps TRBD1 (5 bases). The CDR3 length is 16 residues. The CDR3 sequence: CASSGRTPSSGNTIYF. DNA for the CDR3: TGTGCCAGTAGTGGACGGACACCCAGCTCTGGGAACACCATATATTTT.

In this sample, this clonotype turned up a few times. J is TRBJ1-1 and V is TRBV28; 8 nucleotides agree with TRBD1. CDR1 MDHEN and CDR2 SYDVKM come from the germline V gene. CDR3 length: 13 amino acids. V lost 7 bases to trimming and J lost 4 bases; unmatched junction nucleotides: 5. Written as DNA, the CDR3 is TGTGCCAGCAACCCCAGGGGGCTCACTGAAGCTTTCTTT. It yields the protein CASNPRGLTEAFF.

J is TRBJ1-1 and V is TRBV7-2, with 10 bases matching TRBD1. The CDR3 covers 13 residues. The trim removed 6 bases at V and 10 bases at J, leaving 8 bases unmatched. Germline loops: CDR1 SGHTA, CDR2 FQGNSA. CDR3 region: CASRLRDRGVAFF. CDR3 bases: TGTGCCAGCAGACTGAGGGACAGGGGTGTAGCTTTCTTT.

The V and J genes are TRBV28 and TRBJ2-5, with 8 bases identical to TRBD1. The closer fit of TRBJ2-7 to the DNA end suggests the J call may be wrong. The CDR3 loop spans 16 amino acids. Germline CDR1 and CDR2: MDHEN and SYDVKM. Here the CDR3 reads CASSLFGTGSTYEQYF. In DNA, the CDR3 is TGTGCCAGCAGTTTATTCGGGACAGGCAGCACCTACGAGCAGTACTTC.

This clonotype occurred a few times. V usage is TRBV28 and J usage is TRBJ1-4; 10 positions agree with TRBD1. In germline, CDR1 is MDHEN, CDR2 SYDVKM. The CDR3 totals 14 residues. V trimming: 7 bases; J trimming: 5 bases; junction bases outside the gene matches: 4. CDR3 protein: CASMRTGGNEKLFF. The CDR3 region has the DNA TGTGCCAGCATGAGGACAGGGGGAAATGAAAAACTGTTTTTT. The full variable domain, its missing parts supplied by reference TRBV28 and TRBJ1-4, is DVKVTQSSRYLVKRTGEKVFLECVQDMDHENMFWYRQDPGLGLRLIYFSYDVKMKEKGDIPEGYSVSREKKERFSLILESASTNQTSMYLCASMRTGGNEKLFFGSGTQLSVL.

This clonotype turned up a few times. The V and J genes are TRBV7-2 and TRBJ2-7; D perhaps matches TRBD2 (5 bases). CDR1 and CDR2 from the germline V gene are SGHTA and FQGNSA. The CDR3 is made up of 14 amino acids. Trimming removed 3 bases at V and 3 bases at J, with 12 bases between. The CDR3 nucleotides are TGTGCCAGCAGCTTCGGCGGGTTAAACTACGAGCAGTACTTC. It translates to CASSFGGLNYEQYF.

This clonotype turned up a few times. One junction end disagrees with the germline gene, perhaps due to a read error. This chain connects TRBV7-7 to TRBJ2-5, with D tentatively TRBD2 (5 bases). Germline V gives CDR1 SSHAT, CDR2 FNYEAQ (reference sequence). This CDR3 is built from 15 residues. The CDR3 region is CASSLAPVGQETQYF. The CDR3, as DNA: TGTGCTAGCAGCTTAGCGCCGGTGGGCCAAGAGACCCAGTACTTC.